This paragraph reports one TCR beta chain. Analyses pooled second doses at about 4 or about 12 weeks. Data came from immunoSEQ multiplex PCR; TCRdb stores just in-frame clones and leaves some out. Altogether some 150,000 clones are present, 90% being singletons, with the ten largest covering approximately 1.6%. The entry originates in a study of T cell responses to AZD1222 COVID-19 vaccine. This specimen consisted of peripheral blood, obtained 28 days after the second AZD1222 dose. This receptor was identified in an adult who received the AZD1222 COVID-19 vaccine.

CDR3 bases: TGTGCCAGCACTCTCTGGTCCAGGGGGGACACTGAAGCTTTCTTT. This sequence encodes CASTLWSRGDTEAFF. The genes are TRBV6-5 and TRBJ1-1; 7 positions agree with TRBD1. The CDR3 covers 15 residues. CDR1 and CDR2 from the germline V gene are MNHEY and SVGAGI. J was trimmed by 3 bases and V by 7 bases; bases with no gene match: 11.